The next 31 T cell receptor beta chains were all read from a single sample in a study of somatic mutations in cytotoxic T cells in rheumatoid arthritis. The data were produced by immunoSEQ multiplex PCR, yet TCRdb's version contains in-frame clones alone and is incomplete. Among some 17,000 clones, more than 65% were seen once, and the ten largest hold about a sixth. Sequenced input: CD8+ T cells sorted from blood. Receptor source: an adult with rheumatoid arthritis.

The CDR3 bases are TGTGCCAGTAGTACATTGACAGGCGGGTTGGTGAACACTGAAGCTTTCTTT. Protein product: CASSTLTGGLVNTEAFF. The J gene is TRBJ1-1, the V gene TRBV19, with D possibly being TRBD1 (6 bases). The CDR3 covers 17 residues. Looked up from germline, CDR1 is LNHDA and CDR2 is SQIVND (reference sequence). Trimming took off 4 bases at V and 0 bases at J, with 18 bases between the two ends.

The chain has TRBV5-6 and TRBJ2-3; 12 positions match TRBD2. Trimming removed 6 bases from V and 1 base from J; junction bases left unmatched: 9. Germline lookup yields CDR1 SGHDT and CDR2 YYEEEE. CDR3 size: 17 residues. The CDR3 spells CASKLAGGNRRTDTQYF. CDR3 coding DNA: TGTGCCAGCAAACTAGCGGGGGGCAATAGACGCACAGATACGCAGTATTTT.

The V and J genes are TRBV6-5 and TRBJ2-1, with 14 positions matching TRBD2. The CDR3 has 16 amino acids. CDR1 is MNHEY, CDR2 SVGAGI, per germline. V shed 4 bases, J shed 6 bases, and the junction held 5 bases outside the gene matches. CDR3 DNA sequence: TGTGCCAGCAGTTGGACTAGCGGGGGGCTTGCCAATGAGCAGTTCTTC. As protein: CASSWTSGGLANEQFF.

In this sample, this clone turned up a few times. The rearrangement uses TRBV11-2 and TRBJ1-2; no clear D gene. With 5 bases removed from V and 4 bases from J, the gap between germline ends came to 14 bases. This CDR3 contains 14 residues. Per germline, CDR1 SGHAT and CDR2 FQNNGV. This CDR3 reads CASSPLGVGYGYTF. CDR3 coding DNA: TGTGCCAGCAGCCCCCTTGGGGTCGGCTATGGCTACACCTTC.

V and J are TRBV30 and TRBJ2-1, with D perhaps matching TRBD1 or TRBD2 (6 bases each). V was clipped by 3 bases and J by 0 bases, with 9 bases between them. The CDR3 totals 14 residues. CDR1 and CDR2 from the germline V gene are GTSNPN and SVGIG (reference sequence). The CDR3 protein is CAWRGGPSYNEQFF. The CDR3 DNA sequence: TGTGCCTGGAGAGGGGGGCCCTCCTACAATGAGCAGTTCTTC.

V and J are TRBV7-8 and TRBJ2-5; the D gene could be TRBD1 or TRBD2 (5 bases each). The end of the DNA aligns better with TRBJ2-7, so the J call may be wrong. The germline V gene has CDR1 SGHVS and CDR2 FQNEAQ. The CDR3 is made up of 15 amino acids. CDR3: CASSLAGPESYEQYF. CDR3 coding DNA: TGTGCCAGCAGCTTAGCGGGACCAGAGTCCTACGAGCAGTACTTC.

This clone was seen more than once but under ten times. Compared with germline, one end of the junction differs, possibly owing to a read error. The V and J genes are TRBV6-1 and TRBJ2-7; unclear D gene. The CDR3 loop spans 11 amino acids. CDR1 MNHNS and CDR2 SASEGT come from the germline V gene. The CDR3 bases are TGTGCCAGCATTGAAACCTACGAGCAGTACTTC. It encodes CASIETYEQYF.

V gene TRBV9 combines with J gene TRBJ1-6; D perhaps matches TRBD1 (5 bases). This CDR3 spans 17 amino acids. CDR1 is SGDLS, CDR2 YYNGEE, per germline. V was pared by 0 bases and J by 6 bases, with 16 bases between. The CDR3 loop reads CASSVEGRDALNSPLHF. As DNA, the CDR3 is TGTGCCAGCAGCGTAGAGGGTCGGGACGCACTTAATTCACCCCTCCACTTT.

This clone was found a few times. The CDR3 is CASSQDNEGAGYGYTF. The CDR3 DNA is TGCGCCAGCAGCCAAGATAATGAGGGGGCAGGCTATGGCTACACCTTC. The gene calls are TRBV4-1 and TRBJ1-2, with TRBD1 identical over 7 bases. The J segment lost 4 bases and the V segment lost 0 bases, leaving 8 bases of the junction unmatched. The CDR3 totals 16 residues. CDR1 MGHRA and CDR2 YSYEKL come from the germline V gene.

V gene TRBV19 combines with J gene TRBJ1-5, with TRBD1 matching 7 bases. Germline CDR1 LNHDA, CDR2 SQIVND (reference sequence). This CDR3 spans 16 amino acids. Trimming took 2 bases from V and 8 from J; bases not matched to a gene: 12. Written as DNA, the CDR3 is TGTGCCAGTAGTATATCCCCTCAGGGGGGCTTGGAGCCCCAGCATTTT. It specifies CASSISPQGGLEPQHF.

This chain links TRBV6-1 with TRBJ1-5, with TRBD1 matching 9 bases. Losses at the gene ends were 7 bases for V and 4 bases for J; bases not matched to a gene: 5. CDR1 is MNHNS, CDR2 SASEGT, per germline. The CDR3 contains 14 residues. The chain's CDR3 is CASTDRGFNQPQHF. The CDR3 nucleotides are TGTGCCAGCACGGACAGGGGATTTAATCAGCCCCAGCATTTT.

The chain employs TRBV2 and TRBJ1-3; 9 nucleotides line up with TRBD1. Germline V gene data show CDR1 as SNHLY and CDR2 as FYNNEI. The CDR3 runs to 15 residues. V gave up 7 bases and J gave up 4 bases; unmatched junction bases: 8. The CDR3 spells CASTQDRGLGNTIYF. The CDR3 DNA sequence: TGTGCCAGCACCCAGGACAGGGGCTTAGGAAACACCATATATTTT.

V is TRBV6-5 and J is TRBJ2-7, with a possible D match to TRBD2 (6 bases). V was shortened by 6 bases and J by 6 bases, with 15 bases between the two germline ends. This CDR3 is built from 13 residues. CDR1 is MNHEY, CDR2 SVGAGI, per germline. CDR3 amino acids: CASSLNPTSEQYF. In nucleotides, the CDR3 is TGTGCCAGCAGCCTTAATCCGACTAGCGAGCAGTACTTC.

V and J are TRBV29-1 and TRBJ2-7; the D gene is possibly TRBD1 (6 bases). The CDR3 runs to 15 residues. Germline CDR1 SQVTM, CDR2 ANQGSEA. With 0 bases removed from V and 4 bases from J, the gap between germline ends came to 16 bases. The CDR3 DNA is TGCAGCGTTGAAGATCTTCAGGCAGGGGAGTACGAGCAGTACTTC. It encodes CSVEDLQAGEYEQYF.

The V and J genes are TRBV25-1 and TRBJ1-3; weak D call: TRBD1 (5 bases). Germline V gives CDR1 MGHDK, CDR2 SYGVNS. The CDR3 spans 18 residues. The V gene lost 0 bases and the J gene lost 0 bases, with 15 bases spanning the gap. CDR3 nucleotide sequence: TGTGCCAGCAGTGAATATTTCGTTGGGACGGACTCTGGAAACACCATATATTTT. Translating gives CASSEYFVGTDSGNTIYF.

CDR3 in DNA: TGTGCCAGCAGCTTAGTTGGAGGTCTTCGGTACGAGCAGTACTTC. Encoded protein: CASSLVGGLRYEQYF. The chain combines TRBV7-9 with TRBJ2-7, with D tentatively TRBD2 (5 bases). Germline CDR1 SEHNR, CDR2 FQNEAQ (reference sequence). Trimming left V 1 base short and J 4 bases short, with 14 bases between. This CDR3 contains 15 residues.

The J gene is TRBJ2-3, the V gene TRBV28, with 7 nucleotides matching TRBD1. V lost 3 bases to trimming and J lost 2 bases; unmatched junction nucleotides: 5. The CDR3 spans 15 residues. Germline V gene data show CDR1 as MDHEN and CDR2 as SYDVKM. The CDR3 nucleotides are TGTGCCAGCAGTTTCAGGACAGGTTACACAGATACGCAGTATTTT. This gives the protein CASSFRTGYTDTQYF.

Of note for this clone: Distinct nucleotide sequences in the sample also encode this CDR3. The chain links TRBV30 to TRBJ1-1; D is uncertain. Germline V gene data show CDR1 as GTSNPN and CDR2 as SVGIG (reference sequence). Deletions cut 5 bases from V and 0 bases from J, with 4 bases between. The CDR3 length is 11 residues. In DNA, the CDR3 is TGTGCCTGGGTCTTGAACACTGAAGCTTTCTTT. Translation: CAWVLNTEAFF.

The J gene is TRBJ2-3, the V gene TRBV27; possible D gene TRBD2, 5 bases. Germline CDR1 reads MNHEY; CDR2 reads SMNVEV (reference sequence). Trimming stripped 0 bases from V and 3 bases from J, with 7 bases between. This CDR3 comprises 14 residues. The CDR3 coding sequence is TGTGCCAGCAGTTTATCAGCGGTTACAGATACGCAGTATTTT. It yields the protein CASSLSAVTDTQYF.

The rearrangement links TRBV27 to TRBJ1-1; a weak D match, TRBD1 (5 bases). Trimming cost V 3 bases and J 0 bases, with 14 bases left between them. There are 16 residues in the CDR3. Germline lookup yields CDR1 MNHEY and CDR2 SMNVEV (reference sequence). This chain's CDR3 is CASSFSLTVMNTEAFF. CDR3 bases: TGTGCCAGCAGTTTTTCCCTGACAGTTATGAACACTGAAGCTTTCTTT.

J is TRBJ2-7 and V is TRBV13; TRBD1 matches 8 bases. CDR3 length: 14 amino acids. The V and J ends lost 4 bases and 5 bases, in that order; junction bases with no gene match: 7. Looked up from germline, CDR1 is PRHDT and CDR2 is FYEKMQ (reference sequence). This CDR3 is CASSSTTGAHEQYF. In DNA, the CDR3 is TGTGCCAGCAGCTCCACGACAGGGGCCCACGAGCAGTACTTC.

The gene calls are TRBV27 and TRBJ1-1; 8 bases align to TRBD1. CDR1 and CDR2 (germline): MNHEY, SMNVEV (reference sequence). CDR3 length equals 16 residues. V was clipped by 5 bases and J by 0 bases; unmatched bases: 8. In DNA form, the CDR3 reads TGTGCCAGCAGTCCCGGACAGGGAAGTCTGAACACTGAAGCTTTCTTT. Translating gives CASSPGQGSLNTEAFF.

The chain couples TRBV19 to TRBJ2-7; D perhaps matches TRBD1 (6 bases). The CDR3 has 15 residues. V was pared by 6 bases and J by 0 bases, with 15 bases between. CDR1 and CDR2 from the germline V gene are LNHDA and SQIVND (reference sequence). As DNA, the CDR3 is TGTGCCAGTAGCCCTACCCCAGGGGTCTCCTACGAGCAGTACTTC. Amino acid sequence: CASSPTPGVSYEQYF. The full variable domain, with the rest looked up from reference TRBV19 and TRBJ2-7, is DGGITQSPKYLFRKEGQNVTLSCEQNLNHDAMYWYRQDPGQGLRLIYYSQIVNDFQKGDIAEGYSVSREKKESFPLTVTSAQKNPTAFYLCASSPTPGVSYEQYFGPGTRLTVT.

This clone was seen only once. This chain uses TRBV30 with TRBJ1-1; D unresolved. The CDR3 runs to 14 residues. V lost 8 bases and J 2 bases, leaving 18 bases between the germline ends. In germline, CDR1 is GTSNPN, CDR2 SVGIG (reference sequence). CDR3 amino acids: CARDLLYENTEAFF. DNA of the CDR3: TGTGCCCGCGACCTTTTATATGAAAACACTGAAGCTTTCTTT.

The chain employs TRBV29-1 and TRBJ1-4; TRBD1 is a possible D gene (6 bases). The CDR3 consists of 16 residues. Deletions cut 2 bases from V and 8 bases from J, with 21 bases between. Germline V gene lookup returns CDR1 SQVTM and CDR2 ANQGSEA. CDR3 DNA: TGCAGCGTTGAAAATCCCCTTCAGGGGACTGGGGAAAAACTGTTTTTT. Encoded protein: CSVENPLQGTGEKLFF.

CDR3 residues: CASRLGGTSGLNTGELFF. The CDR3 coding sequence is TGTGCAAGTCGCTTAGGGGGGACTAGCGGCCTTAACACCGGGGAGCTGTTTTTT. The chain has TRBV12-2 and TRBJ2-2; the table gives TRBD2 as D, unverified against the DNA. TRBV12-2 is listed as a pseudogene. CDR3 size: 18 residues.

V and J are TRBV19 and TRBJ1-1, with D possibly matching TRBD1 (5 bases). This CDR3 spans 14 amino acids. CDR1 is LNHDA and CDR2 is SQIVND in the germline V gene (reference sequence). The V end lost 9 bases, the J end lost 5 bases, and 19 bases lay between the germline ends. The DNA of the CDR3 is TGTGCCAGCACCGCCCCAGGGTTAGGGACTGAAGCTTTCTTT. This codes for CASTAPGLGTEAFF.

This chain connects TRBV5-5 to TRBJ1-1; maybe TRBD1 (5 bases). With 4 bases removed from V and 3 bases from J, the gap between germline ends came to 13 bases. The V gene's germline CDR1 is SGHKS and CDR2 YYEKEE (reference sequence). This CDR3 contains 14 residues. The DNA of the CDR3 is TGTGCCAGCAGCCTTAGGGGAGGGGACACTGAAGCTTTCTTT. Protein: CASSLRGGDTEAFF.

The table lists this clone with a count of one. The chain carries TRBV18 and TRBJ2-4, with TRBD1 matching over 7 bases. The CDR3 is made up of 16 amino acids. V lost 3 bases to trimming and J lost 1 base; unmatched junction nucleotides: 6. The germline CDR1 and CDR2 sequences are KGHSH and LQKENI. Here the CDR3 DNA reads TGTGCCAGCTCACCTGACAGGGTCTGGGCCAAAAACATTCAGTACTTC. Amino acids: CASSPDRVWAKNIQYF.

This clone has just a few counts. The V and J genes are TRBV6-4 and TRBJ1-2; 9 bases are shared with TRBD1. The CDR3 consists of 14 residues. The germline V gene encodes CDR1 MRHNA and CDR2 SNTAGT. The V segment lost 6 bases and the J segment 8 bases; nucleotides outside the gene matches: 10. The CDR3: CASSPRQGVGGYTF. The CDR3 DNA reads as TGTGCCAGCAGCCCTAGACAGGGGGTGGGCGGCTACACCTTC.

This chain connects TRBV5-5 to TRBJ2-7; 7 bases map to TRBD2. Germline CDR1 is SGHKS and CDR2 is YYEKEE (reference sequence). The CDR3 consists of 15 residues. Losses at the gene ends were 4 bases for V and 2 bases for J; bases not matched to a gene: 9. As DNA, the CDR3 is TGTGCCAGCAGCAAAGGGGCTAGCGGCACCTACGAGCAGTACTTC. Its translation is CASSKGASGTYEQYF. Full variable domain (rest looked up from reference TRBV5-5 and TRBJ2-7): DAGVTQSPTHLIKTRGQQVTLRCSPISGHKSVSWYQQVLGQGPQFIFQYYEKEERGRGNFPDRFSARQFPNYSSELNVNALLLGDSALYLCASSKGASGTYEQYFGPGTRLTVT.